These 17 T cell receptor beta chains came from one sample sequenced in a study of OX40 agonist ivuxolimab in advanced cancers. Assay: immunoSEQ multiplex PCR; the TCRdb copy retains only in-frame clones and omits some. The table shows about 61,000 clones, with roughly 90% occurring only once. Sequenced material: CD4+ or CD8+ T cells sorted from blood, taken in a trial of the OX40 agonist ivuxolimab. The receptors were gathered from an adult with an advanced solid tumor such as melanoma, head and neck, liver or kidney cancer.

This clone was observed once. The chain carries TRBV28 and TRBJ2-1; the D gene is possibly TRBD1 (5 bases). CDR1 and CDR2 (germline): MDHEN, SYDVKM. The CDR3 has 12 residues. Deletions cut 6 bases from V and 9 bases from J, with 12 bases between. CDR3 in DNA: TGTGCCAGCAGAACCTCAGGGTTTGAGCAGTTCTTC. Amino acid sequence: CASRTSGFEQFF.

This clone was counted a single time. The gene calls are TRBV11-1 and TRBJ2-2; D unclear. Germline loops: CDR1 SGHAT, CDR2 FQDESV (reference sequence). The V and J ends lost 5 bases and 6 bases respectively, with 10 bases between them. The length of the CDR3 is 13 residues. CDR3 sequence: CASSPMNSGELFF. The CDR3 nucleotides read TGTGCCAGCAGCCCCATGAATTCCGGGGAGCTGTTTTTT.

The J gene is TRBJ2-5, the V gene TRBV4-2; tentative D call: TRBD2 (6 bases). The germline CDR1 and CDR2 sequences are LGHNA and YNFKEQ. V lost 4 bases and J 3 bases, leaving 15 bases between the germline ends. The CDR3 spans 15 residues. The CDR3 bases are TGTGCCAGCAGCCGGGAGGCCCACCCGAAAGAGACCCAGTACTTC. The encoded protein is CASSREAHPKETQYF.

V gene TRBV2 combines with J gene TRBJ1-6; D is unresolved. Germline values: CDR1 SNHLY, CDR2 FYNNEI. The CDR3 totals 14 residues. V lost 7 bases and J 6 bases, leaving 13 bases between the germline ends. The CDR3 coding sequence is TGTGCCAGCAATGGTGTAACTAGTAATTCACCCCTCCACTTT. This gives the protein CASNGVTSNSPLHF.

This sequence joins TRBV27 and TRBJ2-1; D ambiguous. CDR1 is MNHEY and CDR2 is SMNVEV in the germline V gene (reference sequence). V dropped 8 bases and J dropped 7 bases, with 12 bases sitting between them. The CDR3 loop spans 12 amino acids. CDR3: CASQTLDNEQFF. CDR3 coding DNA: TGTGCCAGCCAGACGCTGGATAATGAGCAGTTCTTC.

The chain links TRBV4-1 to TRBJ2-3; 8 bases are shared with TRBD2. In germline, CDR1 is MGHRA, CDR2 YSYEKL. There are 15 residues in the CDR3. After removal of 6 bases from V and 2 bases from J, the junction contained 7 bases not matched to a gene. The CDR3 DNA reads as TGCGCCAGCAGTCGCACTAGCGGAAACACAGATACGCAGTATTTT. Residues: CASSRTSGNTDTQYF.

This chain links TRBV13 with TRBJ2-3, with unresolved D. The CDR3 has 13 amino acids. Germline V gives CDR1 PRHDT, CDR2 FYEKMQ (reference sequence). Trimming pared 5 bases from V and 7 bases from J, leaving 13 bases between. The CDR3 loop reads CASSPGTKNTQYF. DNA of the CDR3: TGTGCCAGCAGCCCCGGAACCAAAAATACGCAGTATTTT.

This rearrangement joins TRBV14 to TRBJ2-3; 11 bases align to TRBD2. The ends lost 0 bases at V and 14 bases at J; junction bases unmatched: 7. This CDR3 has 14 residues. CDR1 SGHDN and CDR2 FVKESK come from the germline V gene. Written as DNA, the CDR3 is TGTGCCAGCAGCCAAGAAATGACTAGCGGGAAGTGGTATTTT. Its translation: CASSQEMTSGKWYF.

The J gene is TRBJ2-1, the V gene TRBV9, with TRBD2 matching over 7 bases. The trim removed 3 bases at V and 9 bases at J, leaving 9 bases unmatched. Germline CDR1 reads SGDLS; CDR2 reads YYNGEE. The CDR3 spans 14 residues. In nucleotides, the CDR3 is TGTGCCAGCAGCGCAGGGACTAATCGGGGTGAGCAGTTCTTC. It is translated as CASSAGTNRGEQFF.

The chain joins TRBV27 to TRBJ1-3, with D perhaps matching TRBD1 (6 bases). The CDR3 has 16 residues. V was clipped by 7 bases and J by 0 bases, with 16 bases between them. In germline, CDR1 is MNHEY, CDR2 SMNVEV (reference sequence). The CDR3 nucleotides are TGTGCCAGCATTAAGACAGGCCCTCACTCTGGAAACACCATATATTTT. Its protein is CASIKTGPHSGNTIYF.

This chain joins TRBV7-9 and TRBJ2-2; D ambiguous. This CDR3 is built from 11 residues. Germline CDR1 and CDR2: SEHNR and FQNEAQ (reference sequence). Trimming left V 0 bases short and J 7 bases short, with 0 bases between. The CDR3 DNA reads TGTGCCAGCAGCTTAGCCGGGGAGCTGTTTTTT. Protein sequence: CASSLAGELFF.

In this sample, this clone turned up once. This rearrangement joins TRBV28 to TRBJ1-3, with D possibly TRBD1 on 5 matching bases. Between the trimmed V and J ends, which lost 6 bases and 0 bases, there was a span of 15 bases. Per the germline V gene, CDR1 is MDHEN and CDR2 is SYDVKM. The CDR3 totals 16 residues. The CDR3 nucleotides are TGTGCCAGCAGCCTCGGGACGGTCGACTCTGGAAACACCATATATTTT. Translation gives CASSLGTVDSGNTIYF.

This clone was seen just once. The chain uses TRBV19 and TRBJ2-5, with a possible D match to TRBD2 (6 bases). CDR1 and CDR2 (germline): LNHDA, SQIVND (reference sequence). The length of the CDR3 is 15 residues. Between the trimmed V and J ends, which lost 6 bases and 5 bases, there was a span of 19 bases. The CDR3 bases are TGTGCCAGTAGGCCATGGGACTCCAGCTGGGAGACCCAGTACTTC. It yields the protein CASRPWDSSWETQYF.

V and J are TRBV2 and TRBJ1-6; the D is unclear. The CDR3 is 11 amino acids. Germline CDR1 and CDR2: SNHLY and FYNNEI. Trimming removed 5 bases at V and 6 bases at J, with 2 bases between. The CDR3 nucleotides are TGTGCCAGCAGTTTTAATTCACCCCTCCACTTT. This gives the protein CASSFNSPLHF.

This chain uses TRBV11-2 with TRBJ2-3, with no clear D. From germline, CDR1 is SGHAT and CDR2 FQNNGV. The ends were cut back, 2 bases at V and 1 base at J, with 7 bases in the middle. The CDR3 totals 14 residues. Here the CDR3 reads CASSLSIGTDTQYF. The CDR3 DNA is TGTGCCAGCAGCTTAAGCATCGGCACAGATACGCAGTATTTT.

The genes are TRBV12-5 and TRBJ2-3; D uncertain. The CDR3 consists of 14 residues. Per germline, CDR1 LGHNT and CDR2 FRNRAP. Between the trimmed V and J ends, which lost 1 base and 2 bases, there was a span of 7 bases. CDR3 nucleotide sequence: TGTGCTAGTGGTTTGGAACGGATCACAGATACGCAGTATTTT. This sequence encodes CASGLERITDTQYF.

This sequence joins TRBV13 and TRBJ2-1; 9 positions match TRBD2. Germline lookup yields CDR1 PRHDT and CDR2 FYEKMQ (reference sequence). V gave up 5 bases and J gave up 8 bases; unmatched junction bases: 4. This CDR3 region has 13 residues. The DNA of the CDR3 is TGTGCCAGCAGCGGTAGCGGGAGCCATGAGCAGTTCTTC. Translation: CASSGSGSHEQFF.